This T cell receptor beta chain was documented in a study of monozygotic twins with cystic fibrosis. Overall study results and limits: The repertoire was suggested to be naive-dominated, clonality median around 0.0095. Monozygotic CF twin pairs shared significantly more nucleotide-identical clonotypes than unrelated CF individuals did. No link emerged between shared CDR3 counts and age, concordance or severity.

This clone has more than one count but fewer than ten. Antigen: not known. Profiling relied on immunoSEQ multiplex PCR, and the TCRdb table lists in-frame clones only, not all of them. The sample holds 30,000 or so clones; approximately 65% are singletons and the top ten take 0.75% to 0.85%. Germline values: CDR1 SGHRS, CDR2 YFSETQ. Trimming removed 4 bases from V and 4 bases from J; junction bases left unmatched: 9. This CDR3 has 15 residues. This sequence joins TRBV5-1 and TRBJ1-1; TRBD1 matches 8 bases. Sequences were obtained from blood. This receptor was taken from a girl aged 5-17 years with cystic fibrosis. The CDR3 reads CASSRFGQGGTEAFF. The CDR3, as DNA: TGCGCCAGCAGCCGCTTCGGACAGGGAGGCACTGAAGCTTTCTTT.